This entry lists 21 T cell receptor beta chains sequenced from one sample in a study of blood T cell repertoires in COVID-19. Assay: immunoSEQ multiplex PCR; the TCRdb copy retains only in-frame clones and omits some. Counted here are around 220,000 clones, 75% to 90% occurring once; the ten biggest clones make up 6% to 7%. The sequencing sample was made of PBMCs or T cells enriched from blood (not recorded which). These receptors came from a woman aged 25 to 39 with acute COVID-19.

The CDR3 sequence is CASKQGIMGEQYF. The CDR3 DNA reads as TGTGCCAGCAAACAGGGTATCATGGGGGAGCAGTACTTC. The V call is TRBV12-3 or TRBV12-4, the J call TRBJ2-7; D might be TRBD1 (6 bases). This CDR3 contains 13 residues. V was pared by 7 bases and J by 7 bases, with 17 bases between.

Notes on this clone: The junction departs from germline at one end; a sequencing error may be responsible. The chain carries TRBV7-7 and TRBJ2-5; TRBD2 matches 13 bases. Germline V lookup: CDR1 SSHAT, CDR2 FNYEAQ (reference sequence). The CDR3 runs to 15 residues. In nucleotides, the CDR3 is TGTGCTAGCAGTCGACTAGCGGGGGGACAAGAGACCCAGTACTTC. This gives the protein CASSRLAGGQETQYF.

This clone has just one count. The chain employs TRBV21-1 and TRBJ2-5; the DNA was not used to check the table's D call, TRBD2. TRBV21-1 is flagged as a pseudogene. This CDR3 has 13 residues. The DNA of the CDR3 is TGTGCCAGCAGACCGGGACTTTGTGAGACCCAGTACTTC. Translating gives CASRPGLCETQYF.

Of note for this clone: The same CDR3 is also encoded by other DNA sequences in this sample. The chain is built from TRBV15 and TRBJ2-7; the match to TRBD1 covers 8 bases. Germline CDR1 is LNHNV and CDR2 is YYDKDF (reference sequence). The CDR3 contains 14 residues. V lost 0 bases and J lost 2; bases outside the gene matches: 0. CDR3 DNA sequence: TGTGCCACCAGCAGAGACAGGGGGCCCTACGAGCAGTACTTC. Its translation is CATSRDRGPYEQYF. Complete variable domain (other parts from reference TRBV15 and TRBJ2-7): DAMVIQNPRYQVTQFGKPVTLSCSQTLNHNVMYWYQQKSSQAPKLLFHYYDKDFNNEADTPDNFQSRRPNTSFCFLDIRSPGLGDTAMYLCATSRDRGPYEQYFGPGTRLTVT.

The rearrangement joins TRBV28 to TRBJ2-7; 14 bases align to TRBD2. The CDR3 has 19 amino acids. V was pared by 6 bases and J by 3 bases, with 16 bases of the junction left unmatched. The V gene's germline CDR1 is MDHEN and CDR2 SYDVKM. The CDR3 sequence: CASSPDPGLAGATSYEQYF. The CDR3 DNA is TGTGCCAGCAGCCCCGATCCGGGACTAGCGGGGGCCACCAGCTACGAGCAGTACTTC.

This clone appeared once. The gene calls are TRBV5-1 and TRBJ1-6, with no clear D. The CDR3 is 18 amino acids. Between the trimmed V and J ends, which lost 0 bases and 5 bases, there was a span of 18 bases. Germline CDR1 and CDR2: SGHRS and YFSETQ. The CDR3 DNA is TGCGCCAGCAGCTTGGGATTAGGTTTCGCGCAGGATAATTCACCCCTCCACTTT. This encodes CASSLGLGFAQDNSPLHF.

The chain is built from TRBV5-4 and TRBJ1-1; D call uncertain. With 0 bases removed from V and 1 base from J, the gap between germline ends came to 7 bases. Per germline, CDR1 SGHNT and CDR2 YYREEE (reference sequence). The CDR3 sequence is 14 residues long. The CDR3 nucleotides read TGTGCCAGCAGCTTGGACAGAAGGAACACTGAAGCTTTCTTT. It encodes CASSLDRRNTEAFF.

This sequence joins TRBV5-1 and TRBJ2-7; D not resolved. The V and J ends lost 4 bases and 4 bases respectively, with 9 bases between them. The CDR3 spans 12 residues. Germline V lookup: CDR1 SGHRS, CDR2 YFSETQ. Here the CDR3 reads CASSSGEYEQYF. CDR3 nucleotide sequence: TGCGCCAGCAGCAGTGGAGAATACGAGCAGTACTTC. Full variable domain (remainder filled in from reference TRBV5-1 and TRBJ2-7): KAGVTQTPRYLIKTRGQQVTLSCSPISGHRSVSWYQQTPGQGLQFLFEYFSETQRNKGNFPGRFSGRQFSNSRSEMNVSTLELGDSALYLCASSSGEYEQYFGPGTRLTVT.

The rearrangement uses TRBV28 and TRBJ1-1; 7 bases are shared with TRBD1. Germline CDR1 and CDR2: MDHEN and SYDVKM. The CDR3 spans 16 residues. V gave up 5 bases and J gave up 3 bases; unmatched junction bases: 12. The CDR3 here is CASSLPGGYMDTEAFF. In DNA, the CDR3 is TGTGCCAGCAGTCTTCCAGGGGGGTACATGGACACTGAAGCTTTCTTT. Full variable domain (remainder filled in from reference TRBV28 and TRBJ1-1): DVKVTQSSRYLVKRTGEKVFLECVQDMDHENMFWYRQDPGLGLRLIYFSYDVKMKEKGDIPEGYSVSREKKERFSLILESASTNQTSMYLCASSLPGGYMDTEAFFGQGTRLTVV.

The chain uses TRBV30 and TRBJ1-1; D perhaps matches TRBD1 (5 bases). The CDR3 has 14 residues. V was cut by 5 bases and J by 5 bases, with 18 bases left in between. Germline assignment: CDR1 GTSNPN and CDR2 SVGIG (reference sequence). The chain's CDR3 is CAWSTGQGWTEAFF. The CDR3 DNA reads TGTGCCTGGTCCACCGGGCAGGGCTGGACTGAAGCTTTCTTT.

The J gene is TRBJ2-7, the V gene TRBV4-1; TRBD2 matches 12 bases. CDR1 and CDR2 from the germline V gene are MGHRA and YSYEKL. The length of the CDR3 is 15 residues. J lost 6 bases, V lost 1 base, and 4 bases had no gene match. CDR3 coding DNA: TGCGCCAGCAGCCAAGGACTAGCGGGGGCCCGCGAGCAGTACTTC. Translation gives CASSQGLAGAREQYF.

The rearrangement joins TRBV27 to TRBJ1-6; 10 bases line up with TRBD1. Losses at the gene ends were 5 bases for V and 6 bases for J; bases not matched to a gene: 4. From germline, CDR1 is MNHEY and CDR2 SMNVEV (reference sequence). The CDR3 runs 15 residues. The CDR3 bases are TGTGCCAGCAGTAACCGGGACAGGGGTAATTCACCCCTCCACTTT. As protein: CASSNRDRGNSPLHF.

The chain has TRBV18 and TRBJ2-5; 8 nucleotides line up with TRBD2. The CDR3 is 13 amino acids. CDR1 is KGHSH, CDR2 LQKENI, per germline. With 5 bases clipped from V and 4 bases from J, the junction kept 3 bases outside the gene matches. CDR3 sequence reads: CASSRTSTETQYF. The CDR3 bases are TGTGCCAGCTCAAGGACTAGCACAGAGACCCAGTACTTC.

V usage is TRBV7-3 and J usage is TRBJ2-7; no clear D. Trimming removed 4 bases from V and 2 bases from J, with 18 bases in between. CDR1 and CDR2 (germline): SGHTA, FQGTGA. This CDR3 contains 16 residues. CDR3 DNA: TGTGCCAGCAGCTCGGAAGGAGCCTCAACCCCCTACGAGCAGTACTTC. As protein: CASSSEGASTPYEQYF.

V and J are TRBV3-1 (or the pseudogene TRBV3-2) and TRBJ2-2; a weak D match, TRBD2 (6 bases). The CDR3 consists of 15 residues. V gave up 1 base and J gave up 7 bases, with 13 bases separating them. Germline V gene lookup returns CDR1 LGHDT and CDR2 YNNKEL (reference sequence). The CDR3 DNA reads as TGTGCCAGCAGCCAAGGAGCCCGGGGGTTCGGGGAGCTGTTTTTT. It encodes CASSQGARGFGELFF.

V is TRBV19 and J is TRBJ2-7; D possibly corresponds to TRBD1 (6 bases). Germline V CDR1 and CDR2: LNHDA, SQIVND (reference sequence). The CDR3 totals 15 residues. Trimming took 4 bases from V and 2 from J, leaving 15 bases between them. CDR3 sequence: CASSRGRGLAYEQYF. CDR3 sequence (DNA): TGTGCCAGTAGTAGAGGCAGGGGTCTAGCCTACGAGCAGTACTTC.

J is TRBJ2-5 and V is TRBV10-3; D is uncertain. Trimming cost V 3 bases and J 7 bases, with 18 bases left between them. The germline V gene encodes CDR1 ENHRY and CDR2 SYGVKD. The CDR3 contains 15 residues. The CDR3 DNA reads TGTGCCATCAGTGACCCCTCAAGGTCCCCGGGGACCCAGTACTTC. It specifies CAISDPSRSPGTQYF.

The V call is TRBV29-1, the J call TRBJ1-1, with a weak D call TRBD1 (5 bases). The germline V gene encodes CDR1 SQVTM and CDR2 ANQGSEA. There are 15 residues in the CDR3. The germline V and J ends were trimmed by 7 bases and 4 bases, with 22 bases remaining between them. The CDR3 spells CSGLGGWGDGTEAFF. The CDR3 DNA reads as TGCAGCGGGCTGGGAGGTTGGGGGGACGGCACTGAAGCTTTCTTT.

This clone occurred a few times. The rearrangement uses TRBV5-4 and TRBJ2-3; 7 bases agree with TRBD1. The CDR3 is 13 amino acids. J lost 4 bases, V lost 3 bases, and 2 bases had no gene match. Looked up from germline, CDR1 is SGHNT and CDR2 is YYREEE (reference sequence). The CDR3 loop reads CASSSTGSDTQYF. CDR3 sequence (DNA): TGTGCCAGCAGCTCGACAGGGTCAGATACGCAGTATTTT.

The V gene is TRBV14, the J gene TRBJ1-1, with 8 bases lining up with TRBD1. There are 15 residues in the CDR3. The ends lost 4 bases at V and 3 bases at J; junction bases unmatched: 7. In germline, CDR1 is SGHDN, CDR2 FVKESK. The CDR3 nucleotides read TGTGCCAGCAGCCTCCGGACAGGGCAGCACACTGAAGCTTTCTTT. This encodes CASSLRTGQHTEAFF. The full variable domain, with the rest looked up from reference TRBV14 and TRBJ1-1, is EAGVTQFPSHSVIEKGQTVTLRCDPISGHDNLYWYRRVMGKEIKFLLHFVKESKQDESGMPNNRFLAERTGGTYSTLKVQPAELEDSGVYFCASSLRTGQHTEAFFGQGTRLTVV.

The chain carries TRBV2 and TRBJ2-3; the D is unclear. CDR3 length equals 14 residues. Germline V gene data show CDR1 as SNHLY and CDR2 as FYNNEI. Trimming shortened V by 8 bases and J by 0 bases, and 12 bases separated the two germline ends. This CDR3 is CASFAASSTDTQYF. The CDR3 DNA is TGTGCCAGCTTCGCGGCATCTAGCACAGATACGCAGTATTTT.